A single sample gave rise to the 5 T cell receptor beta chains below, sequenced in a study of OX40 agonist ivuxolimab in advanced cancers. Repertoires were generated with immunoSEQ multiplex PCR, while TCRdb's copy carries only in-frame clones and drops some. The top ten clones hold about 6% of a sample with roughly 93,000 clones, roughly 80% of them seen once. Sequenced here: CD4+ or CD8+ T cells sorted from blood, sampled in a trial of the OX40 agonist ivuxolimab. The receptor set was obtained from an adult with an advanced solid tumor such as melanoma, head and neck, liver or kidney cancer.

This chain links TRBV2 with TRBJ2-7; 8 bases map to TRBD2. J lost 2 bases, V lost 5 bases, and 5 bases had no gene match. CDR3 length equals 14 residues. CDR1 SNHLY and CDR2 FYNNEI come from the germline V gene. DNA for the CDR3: TGTGCCAGCAGTCCGGGACTAGGGGCCTACGAGCAGTACTTC. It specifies CASSPGLGAYEQYF.

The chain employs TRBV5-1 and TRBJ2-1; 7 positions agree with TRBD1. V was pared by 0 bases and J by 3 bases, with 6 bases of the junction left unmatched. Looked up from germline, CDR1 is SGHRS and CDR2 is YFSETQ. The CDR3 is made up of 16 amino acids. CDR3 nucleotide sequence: TGCGCCAGCAGCTTGGAGGCCGGGACAGTCTACAATGAGCAGTTCTTC. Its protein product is CASSLEAGTVYNEQFF. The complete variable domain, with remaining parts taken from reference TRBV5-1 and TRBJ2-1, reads KAGVTQTPRYLIKTRGQQVTLSCSPISGHRSVSWYQQTPGQGLQFLFEYFSETQRNKGNFPGRFSGRQFSNSRSEMNVSTLELGDSALYLCASSLEAGTVYNEQFFGPGTRLTVL.

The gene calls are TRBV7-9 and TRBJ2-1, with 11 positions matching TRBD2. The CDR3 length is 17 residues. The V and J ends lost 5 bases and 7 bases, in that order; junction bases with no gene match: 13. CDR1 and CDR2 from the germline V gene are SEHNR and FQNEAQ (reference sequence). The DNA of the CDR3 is TGTGCCAGCAGCCCTAGGGCCGGGACTAGCGGTCGAAATGAGCAGTTCTTC. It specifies CASSPRAGTSGRNEQFF. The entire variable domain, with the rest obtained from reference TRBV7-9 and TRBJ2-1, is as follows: DTGVSQNPRHKITKRGQNVTFRCDPISEHNRLYWYRQTLGQGPEFLTYFQNEAQLEKSRLLSDRFSAERPKGSFSTLEIQRTEQGDSAMYLCASSPRAGTSGRNEQFFGPGTRLTVL.

CDR3 bases: TGCGCCAGCAGTGACCCCAGCCTTAACTACGAGCAGTACTTC. This gives the protein CASSDPSLNYEQYF. The rearrangement joins TRBV10-1 to TRBJ2-7; D uncertain. Germline-derived CDR1 and CDR2 are WNHNN and SYGVQD (reference sequence). The germline V and J ends were trimmed by 3 bases and 3 bases, with 12 bases remaining between them. The CDR3 spans 14 residues.

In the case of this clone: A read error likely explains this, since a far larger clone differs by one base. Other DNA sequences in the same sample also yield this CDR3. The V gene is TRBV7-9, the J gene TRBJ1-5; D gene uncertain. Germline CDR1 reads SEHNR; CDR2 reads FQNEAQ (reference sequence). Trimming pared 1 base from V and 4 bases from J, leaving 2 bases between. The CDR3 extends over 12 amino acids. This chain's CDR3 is CASSLGNQPQHF. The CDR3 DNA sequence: TGTGCCAGCAGCTTAGGGAATCAGCCCCAGCATTTT.